This TCR beta chain was retrieved from a study of blood T cell repertoires in COVID-19. The wider study: Nucleic acid was either cDNA or gDNA, and it came from T cells, B-cell-depleted T cells, or PBMCs.

This CDR3 is 16 amino acids long. Germline CDR1 reads SGHTA; CDR2 reads FQGNSA. V lost 5 bases to trimming and J lost 4 bases; unmatched junction nucleotides: 11. Authors' analysis steps: The authors estimated nucleated cell counts from reference gene primer amplification. The repertoire was sequenced with immunoSEQ multiplex PCR; TCRdb's copy has only in-frame clones and lacks some. V, J and clone size are taken as reported in that table, and D and trimming were inferred from the DNA itself. The sample lists 90,000 or so clones; approximately 86% were seen once. V usage is TRBV7-2 and J usage is TRBJ1-2, with TRBD1 identical over 9 bases. The TCR comes from a man at least 80 years old with active or convalescent COVID-19. Material for sequencing was peripheral blood. The CDR3 region has the DNA TGTGCCAGCAGCGAGTCCGGGACAGGGCTGATCTATGGCTACACCTTC. This codes for CASSESGTGLIYGYTF.